This T cell receptor (beta chain) was documented in a study of OX40 agonist ivuxolimab in advanced cancers. Study-level information: Participants, roughly 80% male, averaged approximately 65 years of age, ranging from 23 to 79. Whole-study findings and limits: Normalized T-cell clonal expansion was also low in a subset of nonresponders.

Turning to this clone: The antigen is unknown.

Per the germline V gene, CDR1 is GTSNPN and CDR2 is SVGIG (reference sequence). With 2 bases clipped from V and 6 bases from J, the junction kept 0 bases outside the gene matches. CDR3 length: 11 residues. Sequencing used immunoSEQ multiplex PCR; TCRdb keeps in-frame clones, though not all of them. In the table there are about 100,000 clones, around 93% of which are singletons. Samples were taken at baseline and on day 1 of cycles 4 and 7. The material was CD4+ or CD8+ T cells sorted from blood, obtained in a trial of the OX40 agonist ivuxolimab. The chain employs TRBV30 and TRBJ1-1; 7 bases are a match to TRBD1. This receptor was taken from an adult with an advanced solid tumor such as melanoma, head and neck, liver or kidney cancer. CDR3 residues: CAWSRGPEAFF. The CDR3 nucleotides are TGTGCCTGGAGTAGGGGGCCTGAAGCTTTCTTT.